A single sample gave rise to the 7 T cell receptor beta chains below, sequenced in a study of T cells in women clearing cervical HPV infection. Sequenced by immunoSEQ multiplex PCR; TCRdb stores in-frame clones only, minus some. The record lists 30,000 to 40,000 clones, of which the ten most abundant hold 5.5% to 8%. Sequencing input: blood buffy coat. The receptors here all came from a woman aged 18 to 75 with a cervical HPV16 infection that either progressed to CIN3+ or cleared (not recorded which).

About this clone itself: The read is 3 residues too short to cover the CDR3 end, so that end is filled in from the germline J gene. The chain combines TRBV2 with TRBJ2-7, with TRBD2 identical over 14 bases. The CDR3 covers 13 residues. The germline gives CDR1 SNHLY, CDR2 FYNNEI. V trimming: 6 bases; J trimming: 6 bases; junction bases outside the gene matches: 1. Incomplete CDR3 DNA: TGTGCCAGCAGAGGACTAGCGGGGGGCGAG. Translating gives CASRGLAGGE. In full, the CDR3 reads CASRGLAGGEQYF.

This clone registers medium-sized (0.01 to 0.1%) by frequency. The read halts 3 residues ahead of the CDR3 end, with the missing end drawn from the germline J gene. The chain uses TRBV10-1 and TRBJ2-3; a possible D gene is TRBD2 (5 bases). The CDR3 totals 13 residues. V was pared by 2 bases and J by 5 bases, with 8 bases between. The germline gives CDR1 WNHNN, CDR2 SYGVQD (reference sequence). CDR3 bases read: TGCGCCAGCAGTGAGAGAGAGGGAGATACG. Its protein is CASSEREGDT. The full CDR3 reads CASSEREGDTQYF.

On this clone itself: The read comes to an end 3 residues before the CDR3 does, leaving the germline J gene to fill in the end. This sequence joins TRBV19 and TRBJ2-7; 13 bases line up with TRBD2. The CDR3 is made up of 18 amino acids. The germline gives CDR1 LNHDA, CDR2 SQIVND (reference sequence). V lost 3 bases, J lost 2 bases, and 10 bases stayed unmatched. CDR3 DNA, as far as it was read: TGTGCCAGTAGTATCGGTGTCCGGGGACTAGCGGGGACCTACGAG. Translating gives CASSIGVRGLAGTYE. The full CDR3 reads CASSIGVRGLAGTYEQYF.

About this clone: The read finishes 3 residues shy of the CDR3 end, and the germline J gene is used to complete it. The genes are TRBV30 and TRBJ2-2, with 7 nucleotides matching TRBD1. The CDR3 is 13 amino acids. Germline V gives CDR1 GTSNPN, CDR2 SVGIG (reference sequence). The V segment lost 1 base and the J segment 7 bases; nucleotides outside the gene matches: 3. The sequenced part of the CDR3 DNA is TGTGCCTGGAGTGACAGGGGCGGCGGGGAG. This encodes CAWSDRGGGE. The CDR3 reads in full as CAWSDRGGGELFF.

Remarks on this clone: The read terminates 3 residues before the CDR3 end, so the remaining end is supplied by the germline J gene. V and J are TRBV4-1 and TRBJ2-5; D might be TRBD2 (5 bases). This CDR3 is 14 amino acids long. Germline loops: CDR1 MGHRA, CDR2 YSYEKL. V was shortened by 0 bases and J by 4 bases, with 9 bases between the two germline ends. Here the CDR3 reads CASSQERGSETQYF. The sequenced part of the CDR3 DNA is TGCGCCAGCAGCCAAGAACGGGGATCAGAGACC.

Concerning this clone: With the read ending 3 residues before the CDR3 end, the germline J gene is used to fill in that end. The J gene is TRBJ2-4, the V gene TRBV28; the match to TRBD2 covers 13 bases. The CDR3 length is 15 residues. Germline trimming cut 5 bases from V and 7 bases from J; bases unmatched to any gene: 5. CDR1 and CDR2 from the germline V gene are MDHEN and SYDVKM. The CDR3 spells CASSTMTSGGNIQYF. CDR3 bases read: TGTGCCAGCAGTACCATGACTAGCGGGGGGAACATT.

As concerns this clone: The CDR3 end falls 3 residues outside the read, so it is completed with the germline J gene. This chain connects TRBV5-4 to TRBJ1-2, with TRBD1 as a possible D gene (6 bases). The CDR3 loop spans 14 amino acids. The ends were cut back, 4 bases at V and 2 bases at J, with 12 bases in the middle. The germline V gene encodes CDR1 SGHNT and CDR2 YYREEE (reference sequence). The sequenced CDR3 bases are TGTGCCAGCAGCCCTGGGGGGGCAAACTATGGC. Translated: CASSPGGANYG. The whole CDR3 protein reads CASSPGGANYGYTF.